The present TCR beta chain was sequenced within a study of human T cells and chemical hapten exposure. Overall study: The patient population, which was mostly female, had alopecia areata, totalis or universalis.

Whole-study findings and limits: The study found expanded TCRs formed significantly more large CDR3 similarity clusters than controls.

MiXCR, applied by TCRdb to the RACE reads, yields one record per CDR3 protein. The top ten hold 2% to 2.5% of the sample, which has 100,000 or so distinct CDR3 sequences, approximately 10% seen once. This CDR3 region has 14 residues. Germline CDR1 DFQATT, CDR2 SNEGSKA (reference sequence). V shed 0 bases and J shed 3 bases, with 11 bases lying between them. About this clonotype itself: Its antigen is not identified.

Time point here: patch test 1, 2 weeks after DPC sensitization. The treatment: therapeutic diphenylcyclopropenone sensitization with weekly scalp DPC. Total RNA was isolated from unfractionated whole blood. The source material was whole blood, sampled in connection with sensitization to the hapten diphenylcyclopropenone (DPC). This chain joins TRBV20-1 and TRBJ2-5; D ambiguous. The TCR originated in a man aged 35 to 55 with alopecia areata. Some clones in this sample may be carry-over from other donors' samples. The CDR3 is CSARDPVGKETQYF. The DNA of the CDR3 is TGCAGTGCTAGAGATCCAGTAGGCAAAGAGACCCAGTACTTC.